This T cell receptor (beta chain) is drawn from a study of blood T cell repertoires in COVID-19. Whole-study context: Acute and convalescent COVID-19 samples came from the United States, Italy and Spain. Sample material is recorded as cDNA or gDNA derived from T cells, B-cell-depleted T cells, or PBMCs.

CDR3 size: 16 residues. V lost 3 bases and J lost 7; bases outside the gene matches: 11. Germline V gives CDR1 LGHNA, CDR2 YSLEER. Original processing methods: Amplifying reference gene primers gave estimates of nucleated cell counts. Repertoires were generated with immunoSEQ multiplex PCR, while TCRdb's copy carries only in-frame clones and drops some. V and J calls and clone size are those listed in that table; D and trimming were worked out from the DNA. The repertoire has 130,000 or so clones, 86% of them found once; the top ten carry approximately 16%. Sequenced: peripheral blood. This chain joins TRBV4-3 and TRBJ2-1; 8 nucleotides agree with TRBD2. This clonotype was sampled from a woman in her forties or fifties who had recovered from COVID-19. The CDR3 nucleotides are TGCGCCAGCAGCCAGGATACGGGACCGGGGGGGAATGAGCAGTTCTTC. Translation gives CASSQDTGPGGNEQFF.